The rows below give T cell receptor beta chains drawn from one sample of a study of T cell responses to AZD1222 COVID-19 vaccine. Profiled with immunoSEQ multiplex PCR; TCRdb holds only in-frame clones, not every one. The table has over 65,000 clones, around nine tenths seen once; the top ten hold about 5%. Sequencing was performed on peripheral blood, taken 28 days after the second AZD1222 dose. These receptors originate from an adult who received the AZD1222 COVID-19 vaccine. CDR3s include the opening cysteine and the closing phenylalanine or tryptophan. The order of the fields is clone size, D gene, V gene, J gene, CDR3 protein, CDR3 DNA. D genes are given only for firm matches. Clone size is stated in some rows and not others, as once, few, many or a class when expanded.

-,TRBD2,TRBV4-3,TRBJ2-7,CASSPKMGLAALGEQYF,TGCGCCAGCAGCCCAAAAATGGGACTAGCGGCTTTGGGCGAGCAGTACTTC
-,TRBD1,TRBV4-1,TRBJ1-2,CASSRVRGGDYGYTF,TGCGCCAGCAGCCGAGTCAGGGGGGGAGACTATGGCTACACCTTC
-,-,TRBV19,TRBJ1-4,CASSGVATNEKLFF,TGTGCCAGTTCGGGGGTTGCAACTAATGAAAAACTGTTTTTT
-,-,TRBV16,TRBJ1-1,CASSPSGGWTEAFF,TGTGCCAGCAGCCCCTCAGGCGGTTGGACTGAAGCTTTCTTT
-,TRBD2,TRBV15,TRBJ2-1,CATSSKLAGDYNEQFF,TGTGCCACCAGCAGCAAACTAGCGGGGGACTACAATGAGCAGTTCTTC
-,-,TRBV4-3,TRBJ2-3,CASSQELVDGRGRDTQYF,TGCGCCAGCAGCCAAGAGCTCGTAGACGGTCGGGGCCGGGATACGCAGTATTTT
-,-,TRBV5-1,TRBJ1-2,CASSSSDRKGDYGYTF,TGCGCCAGCAGCTCGAGTGACAGAAAAGGGGACTATGGCTACACCTTC
-,TRBD1,TRBV2,TRBJ2-3,CASRTGPGTDTQYF,TGTGCCAGCAGGACAGGGCCCGGCACAGATACGCAGTATTTT
once,-,TRBV18,TRBJ1-2,CASSPGTGGDYGYTF,TGTGCCAGCTCACCCGGAACCGGGGGTGACTATGGCTACACCTTC
-,TRBD2,TRBV19,TRBJ2-7,CASSMGGETYEQYF,TGTGCCAGTAGTATGGGGGGGGAGACCTACGAGCAGTACTTC
-,TRBD2,TRBV3-1/TRBV3-2,TRBJ2-2,CASSQAPRLAGTGELFF,TGTGCCAGCAGCCAAGCTCCTAGACTAGCGGGGACCGGGGAGCTGTTTTTT
-,TRBD1,TRBV18,TRBJ2-3,CASSTRGPSTDTQYF,TGTGCCAGCTCCACCAGGGGGCCTAGCACAGATACGCAGTATTTT
-,-,TRBV2,TRBJ2-2,CASRSGTTGELFF,TGTGCCAGCAGGAGCGGGACAACCGGGGAGCTGTTTTTT
few,TRBD1,TRBV29-1,TRBJ2-1,CSAGDRSPLGEQFF,TGCAGCGCGGGGGACAGGTCGCCCCTAGGTGAGCAGTTCTTC
-,-,TRBV6-2/TRBV6-3,TRBJ2-5,CASSPFLEYQETQYF,TGTGCCAGCAGTCCGTTTCTGGAGTACCAAGAGACCCAGTACTTC
-,TRBD1,TRBV4-3,TRBJ1-5,CASSQDSFTGGSQPQHF,TGCGCCAGCAGCCAAGACTCATTTACAGGGGGCAGTCAGCCCCAGCATTTT
-,TRBD2,TRBV3-1/TRBV3-2,TRBJ2-3,CASSQVTSGDTQYF,TGTGCCAGCAGCCAAGTCACTAGCGGGGATACGCAGTATTTT
-,TRBD1,TRBV2,TRBJ1-1,CASNWAGGRTEAFF,TGTGCCAGCAACTGGGCAGGGGGCCGCACTGAAGCTTTCTTT
-,TRBD1,TRBV7-9,TRBJ1-1,CASSSTWTGESEAFF,TGTGCCAGCAGCTCAACTTGGACAGGGGAGTCTGAAGCTTTCTTT
-,TRBD1,TRBV5-1,TRBJ2-1,CASSLPDRGSGEQFF,TGCGCCAGCAGCTTGCCGGACAGGGGAAGCGGTGAGCAGTTCTTC
-,-,TRBV6-5,TRBJ2-2,CASSYGGGGELFF,TGTGCCAGCAGTTATGGGGGCGGCGGGGAGCTGTTTTTT
-,-,TRBV27,TRBJ1-5,CASRRRGNQPQHF,TGTGCCAGCAGACGACGGGGCAATCAGCCCCAGCATTTT
-,TRBD1,TRBV9,TRBJ1-3,CASSGTVSGNTIYF,TGTGCCAGCAGTGGGACAGTTTCTGGAAACACCATATATTTT
few,-,TRBV4-1,TRBJ1-1,CASSHRAKDFLAEAFF,TGCGCCAGCAGCCACCGGGCCAAGGACTTCCTAGCCGAAGCTTTCTTT
-,-,TRBV27,TRBJ2-1,CASSLSAGVHEQFF,TGTGCCAGCAGTTTATCGGCTGGGGTCCATGAGCAGTTCTTC
-,-,TRBV4-3,TRBJ2-1,CASSPALEGEDGEQFF,TGCGCCAGCAGCCCCGCCCTGGAGGGGGAGGACGGTGAGCAGTTCTTC
-,-,TRBV29-1,TRBJ2-3,CSVEDRDRRLSTDTQYF,TGCAGCGTTGAAGATCGCGATCGGCGGCTTAGCACAGATACGCAGTATTTT
few,TRBD1,TRBV19,TRBJ2-6,CASRPRPGQGPTGANVLTF,TGTGCCAGTAGACCTCGCCCGGGACAGGGTCCCACTGGGGCCAACGTCCTGACTTTC
-,-,TRBV2,TRBJ1-2,CASSEVVTYGYTF,TGTGCCAGCAGTGAAGTTGTGACCTATGGCTACACCTTC
-,-,TRBV6-5,TRBJ1-1,CASSMTGRTEAFF,TGTGCCAGCAGCATGACAGGTCGGACTGAAGCTTTCTTT
-,TRBD1,TRBV10-3,TRBJ2-2,CAISDWDRGSAGELFF,TGTGCCATCAGTGATTGGGACAGGGGGAGCGCCGGGGAGCTGTTTTTT
-,TRBD1,TRBV2,TRBJ1-4,CASRRDRGLATNEKLFF,TGTGCCAGCAGACGGGACAGGGGGCTCGCAACTAATGAAAAACTGTTTTTT
-,-,TRBV5-1,TRBJ1-2,CASSLQGDYGYTF,TGCGCCAGCAGCTTGCAGGGAGACTATGGCTACACCTTC
-,-,TRBV19,TRBJ1-1,CASKPPGNTEAFF,TGTGCCAGCAAGCCTCCCGGGAACACTGAAGCTTTCTTT
few,TRBD1,TRBV4-3,TRBJ1-4,CASSQGQGDGEKLFF,TGCGCCAGCAGCCAAGGACAGGGGGATGGTGAAAAACTGTTTTTT
-,-,TRBV25-1,TRBJ1-4,CASTPDGVREKLFF,TGTGCCAGCACCCCTGACGGCGTTAGGGAAAAACTGTTTTTT
-,TRBD1,TRBV24-1,TRBJ1-3,CATSGGDRGPAGNTIYF,TGTGCCACCAGTGGCGGGGACAGGGGTCCGGCTGGAAACACCATATATTTT
-,-,TRBV27,TRBJ1-2,CASSSKSVFYGYTF,TGTGCCAGCAGCTCAAAGTCCGTCTTCTATGGCTACACCTTC
-,-,TRBV6-5,TRBJ2-5,CASSSTDKAETQYF,TGTGCCAGCAGTTCCACCGACAAGGCGGAGACCCAGTACTTC
-,-,TRBV7-9,TRBJ1-2,CASSLDRQRNYGYTF,TGTGCCAGCAGCTTAGATCGGCAGAGAAACTATGGCTACACCTTC
-,-,TRBV4-1,TRBJ1-4,CASSQVTFEKLFF,TGCGCCAGCAGCCAAGTGACGTTTGAAAAACTGTTTTTT
-,-,TRBV18,TRBJ1-4,CASSRRTKDNEKLFF,TGTGCCAGCTCACGGAGGACGAAGGATAATGAAAAACTGTTTTTT
few,-,TRBV27,TRBJ2-3,CASTWVRVILGTQYF,TGTGCCAGCACCTGGGTCCGGGTAATTCTTGGTACGCAGTATTTT
-,-,TRBV6-4,TRBJ2-3,CASRASGNTDTQYF,TGTGCCAGCAGAGCCTCGGGGAACACAGATACGCAGTATTTT
-,-,TRBV3-1/TRBV3-2,TRBJ2-3,CASKGVLGDTQYF,TGTGCCAGCAAGGGCGTACTTGGAGATACGCAGTATTTT
-,-,TRBV21-1,TRBJ2-6,CASSPKGQGAHSGANVLTF,TGTGCCAGCAGCCCTAAGGGACAGGGGGCTCACTCTGGGGCCAACGTCCTGACTTTC
-,-,TRBV6-5,TRBJ1-1,CASSYIRNTEAFF,TGTGCCAGCAGTTATATTCGGAACACTGAAGCTTTCTTT
-,-,TRBV4-2,TRBJ1-1,CASSQDSVGNTEAFF,TGTGCCAGCAGCCAAGATTCCGTCGGGAACACTGAAGCTTTCTTT
-,-,TRBV9,TRBJ1-1,CASSDGGVNTEAFF,TGTGCCAGCAGCGACGGAGGGGTTAACACTGAAGCTTTCTTT
-,-,TRBV6-4,TRBJ2-7,CASSVFELYEQYF,TGTGCCAGCAGTGTTTTTGAGCTCTACGAGCAGTACTTC
-,-,TRBV4-1,TRBJ1-1,CASTPSGRVTEAFF,TGCGCCAGCACCCCAAGCGGTAGGGTCACTGAAGCTTTCTTT
-,-,TRBV2,TRBJ2-1,CASSLDRSNEQFF,TGTGCCAGCAGCCTCGACAGGTCCAATGAGCAGTTCTTC
few,-,TRBV5-5,TRBJ2-7,CASRTGPQWTYEQYF,TGTGCCAGCAGAACGGGGCCCCAATGGACCTACGAGCAGTACTTC